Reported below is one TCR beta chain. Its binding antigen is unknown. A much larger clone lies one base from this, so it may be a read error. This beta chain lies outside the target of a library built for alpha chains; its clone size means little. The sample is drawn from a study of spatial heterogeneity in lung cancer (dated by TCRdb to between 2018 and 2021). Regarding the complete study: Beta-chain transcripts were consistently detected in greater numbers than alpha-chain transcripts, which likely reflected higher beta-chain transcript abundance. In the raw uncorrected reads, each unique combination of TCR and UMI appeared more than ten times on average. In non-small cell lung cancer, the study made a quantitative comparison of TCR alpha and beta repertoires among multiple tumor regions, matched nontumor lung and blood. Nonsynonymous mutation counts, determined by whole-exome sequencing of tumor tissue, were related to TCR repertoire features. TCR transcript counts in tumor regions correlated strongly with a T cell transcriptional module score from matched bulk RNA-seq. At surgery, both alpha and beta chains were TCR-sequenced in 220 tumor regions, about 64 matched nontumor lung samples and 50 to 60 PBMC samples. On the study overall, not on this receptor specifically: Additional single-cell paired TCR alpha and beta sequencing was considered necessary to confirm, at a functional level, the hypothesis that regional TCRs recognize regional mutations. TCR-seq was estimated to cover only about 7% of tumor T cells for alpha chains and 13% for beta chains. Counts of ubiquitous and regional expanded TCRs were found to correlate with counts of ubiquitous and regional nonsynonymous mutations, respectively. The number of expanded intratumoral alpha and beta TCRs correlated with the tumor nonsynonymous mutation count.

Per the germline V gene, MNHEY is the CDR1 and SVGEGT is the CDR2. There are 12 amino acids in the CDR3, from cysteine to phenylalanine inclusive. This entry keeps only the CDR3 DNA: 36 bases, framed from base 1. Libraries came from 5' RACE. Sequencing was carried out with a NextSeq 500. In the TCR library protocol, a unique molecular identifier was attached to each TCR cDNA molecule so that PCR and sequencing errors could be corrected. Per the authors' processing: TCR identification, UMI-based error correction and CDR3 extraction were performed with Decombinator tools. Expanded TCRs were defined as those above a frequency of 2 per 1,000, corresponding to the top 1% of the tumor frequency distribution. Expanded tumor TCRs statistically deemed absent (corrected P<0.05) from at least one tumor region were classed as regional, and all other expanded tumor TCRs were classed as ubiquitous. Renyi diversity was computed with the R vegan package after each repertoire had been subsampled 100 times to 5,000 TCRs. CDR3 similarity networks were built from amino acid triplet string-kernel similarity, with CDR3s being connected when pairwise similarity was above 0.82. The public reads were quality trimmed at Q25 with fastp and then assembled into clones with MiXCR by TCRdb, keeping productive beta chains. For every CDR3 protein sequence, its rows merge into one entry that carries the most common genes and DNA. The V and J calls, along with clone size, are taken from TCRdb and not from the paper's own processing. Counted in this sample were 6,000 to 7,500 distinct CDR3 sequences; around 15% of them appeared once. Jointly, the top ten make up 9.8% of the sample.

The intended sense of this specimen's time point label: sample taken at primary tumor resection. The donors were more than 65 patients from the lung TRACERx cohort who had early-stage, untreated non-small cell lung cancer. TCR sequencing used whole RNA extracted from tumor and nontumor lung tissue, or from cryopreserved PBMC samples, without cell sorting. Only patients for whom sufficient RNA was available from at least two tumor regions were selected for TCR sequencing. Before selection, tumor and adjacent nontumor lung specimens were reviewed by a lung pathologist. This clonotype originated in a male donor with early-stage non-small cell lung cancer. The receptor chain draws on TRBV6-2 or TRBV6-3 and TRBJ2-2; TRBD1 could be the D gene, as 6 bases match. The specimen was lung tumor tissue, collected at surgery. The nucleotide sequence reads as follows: TGTGTCAGCAAGAGGGGGACCGGGGAGCTGTTTTTT. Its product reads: CVSKRGTGELFF.